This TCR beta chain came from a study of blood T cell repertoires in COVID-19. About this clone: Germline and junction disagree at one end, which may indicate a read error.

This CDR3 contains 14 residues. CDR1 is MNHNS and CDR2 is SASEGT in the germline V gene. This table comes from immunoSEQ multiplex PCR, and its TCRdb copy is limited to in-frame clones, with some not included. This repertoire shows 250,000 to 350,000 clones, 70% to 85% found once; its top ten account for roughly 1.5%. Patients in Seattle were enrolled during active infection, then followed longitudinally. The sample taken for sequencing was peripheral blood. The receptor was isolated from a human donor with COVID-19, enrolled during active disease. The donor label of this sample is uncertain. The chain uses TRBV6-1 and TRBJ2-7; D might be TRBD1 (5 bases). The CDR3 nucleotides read TGTGCCAGCTGTGAAAACGACAGTCCCTACGAGCAGTACTTC. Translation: CASCENDSPYEQYF.